The present entry profiles one T cell receptor (beta chain) with its context. Its antigen is unknown. It was roughly 10 milliliters of peripheral blood that were drawn from each donor. The data belong to a study of blood T cells in healthy people across ages. Study-level points and caveats: Strong correlation linked observed beta diversity and percent naive T cells.

Trimming removed 1 base from V and 0 bases from J, with 4 bases in between. The CDR3 is made up of 13 amino acids. Looked up from germline, CDR1 is LGHDT and CDR2 is YNNKEL (reference sequence). A sample-barcoded 5' primer and a J-beta primer mix were used in a second PCR of roughly 7 to 11 cycles. Individual samples furnished no less than 2.5 million CDR3-containing paired-end reads apiece. Each CDR3 protein is one row after TCRdb ran MiXCR on the 5' RACE reads. Among under 1,000,000 distinct CDR3 sequences, around half were seen once, and the ten largest hold 15% to 20%. The source of this sequence is a man aged 80 or over in good health. V gene TRBV3-1 combines with J gene TRBJ2-7; D is unclear. Sequenced sample: blood. The CDR3 sequence: CASSQVDSYEQYF. CDR3 nucleotide sequence: TGTGCCAGCAGCCAAGTAGACTCCTACGAGCAGTACTTC.